This is a list of T cell receptor beta chains from one sample in a study of blood T cell repertoires in COVID-19. The assay was immunoSEQ multiplex PCR, and TCRdb's table has in-frame clones only and misses some. The table lists some 120,000 clones, 75% to 90% of them singletons, with less than 30% in the top ten. The specimen was peripheral blood. Every receptor here comes from a man between 65 and 80 years old with active or convalescent COVID-19. Each CDR3 is given with its conserved first and last residue. Each record gives: V gene, clone size, J gene, D gene, CDR3 DNA, CDR3 protein. The D gene is left open where the match is weak. Part of the rows lack a size; the others show once, few, many or a class for expanded clones.

V gene: TRBV4-1; clone size: few; J gene: TRBJ2-2; D gene: .; CDR3 DNA: TGCGCCAGCAGCCAAGAAACGTGGTACGGGACCGGGGAGCTGTTTTTT; CDR3 protein: CASSQETWYGTGELFF
V gene: TRBV6-6; clone size: .; J gene: TRBJ1-4; D gene: .; CDR3 DNA: TGTGCCAGCAGTTACCCCTGGGAGGGTAATGAAAAACTGTTTTTT; CDR3 protein: CASSYPWEGNEKLFF
V gene: TRBV7-6; clone size: .; J gene: TRBJ2-7; D gene: TRBD1; CDR3 DNA: TGTGCCAGCAGCACGGGACAGAGATCTGTCTACGAGCAGTACTTC; CDR3 protein: CASSTGQRSVYEQYF
V gene: TRBV12-3/TRBV12-4; clone size: .; J gene: TRBJ1-5; D gene: .; CDR3 DNA: TGTGCCAGCAGTCCGAGGGAAAATCAGCCCCAGCATTTT; CDR3 protein: CASSPRENQPQHF
V gene: TRBV6-5; clone size: .; J gene: TRBJ1-2; D gene: .; CDR3 DNA: TGTGCCAGCAGTTACTGGCAGGAGGGGAAAAACTATGGCTACACCTTC; CDR3 protein: CASSYWQEGKNYGYTF
V gene: TRBV7-2; clone size: once; J gene: TRBJ1-2; D gene: .; CDR3 DNA: TGTGCCAGCAGCGACAGAACAGGGTTGAATGGCTACACCTTC; CDR3 protein: CASSDRTGLNGYTF
V gene: TRBV29-1; clone size: .; J gene: TRBJ2-1; D gene: TRBD2; CDR3 DNA: TGCAGCGTTCCCTTGTTAGCGGGTGATGAGCAGTTCTTC; CDR3 protein: CSVPLLAGDEQFF
V gene: TRBV5-8; clone size: .; J gene: TRBJ1-4; D gene: .; CDR3 DNA: TGTGCCAGCAGCTACAAGACAGGAAGGGGGGGAACTAATGAAAAACTGTTTTTT; CDR3 protein: CASSYKTGRGGTNEKLFF
V gene: TRBV23-1; clone size: .; J gene: TRBJ2-5; D gene: TRBD1; CDR3 DNA: TGCGCCAGCAGTCAATCGCGGACAGGGTCAGGGGAGACCCAGTACTTC; CDR3 protein: CASSQSRTGSGETQYF
V gene: TRBV28; clone size: few; J gene: TRBJ2-2; D gene: TRBD1; CDR3 DNA: TGTGCCACTAAGGGACAGGGGGCGGGCGGGGAGCTGTTTTTT; CDR3 protein: CATKGQGAGGELFF